These 4 T cell receptor beta chains came from one sample sequenced in a study of T cell responses to AZD1222 COVID-19 vaccine (dated by TCRdb to the early 2020s). Library prep was done by the immunoSEQ multiplex PCR assay. TCRdb mirrors the immuneACCESS table, restricted to in-frame sequences. Some clones are absent from its copies; in checked studies, under half trace to an unresolved V gene, and the reason for the others is unknown. The sample includes some 120,000 clones, with around 88% observed a single time. Of the sample, approximately 5% falls within the top ten clones. The time point tag for this specimen amounts to: baseline before first vaccination. Sequencing used peripheral blood, obtained on day 0 of AZD1222 vaccination. The receptors stem from an adult in good health.

The rearrangement uses TRBV6-5 and TRBJ1-6, with 9 bases lining up with TRBD1. Germline values: CDR1 MNHEY, CDR2 SVGAGI. The CDR3 contains 14 residues. V lost 6 bases, J lost 7 bases, and 4 bases stayed unmatched. This CDR3 reads CASRGQGGNSPLHF. DNA for the CDR3: TGTGCCAGCAGGGGACAGGGTGGAAATTCACCCCTCCACTTT.

The chain links TRBV28 to TRBJ1-2; D is uncertain. The germline V and J ends were trimmed by 4 bases and 2 bases, with 11 bases remaining between them. CDR1 MDHEN and CDR2 SYDVKM come from the germline V gene. This CDR3 is 14 amino acids long. The chain's CDR3 is CASSYFDKNYGYTF. Written as DNA, the CDR3 is TGTGCCAGCAGTTATTTCGACAAGAACTATGGCTACACCTTC.

A few counts support this clone. The chain joins TRBV7-2 to TRBJ2-1; D might be TRBD1 (6 bases). Germline V gene sequence: CDR1 SGHTA, CDR2 FQGNSA. V lost 5 bases, J lost 4 bases, and 9 bases lay in between. The CDR3 is made up of 13 amino acids. The DNA for the CDR3 is TGTGCCAGCAGCGAACAGGGTTACAATGAGCAGTTCTTC. This gives the protein CASSEQGYNEQFF. Full variable domain (remainder filled in from reference TRBV7-2 and TRBJ2-1): GAGVSQSPSNKVTEKGKDVELRCDPISGHTALYWYRQSLGQGLEFLIYFQGNSAPDKSGLPSDRFSAERTGGSVSTLTIQRTQQEDSAVYLCASSEQGYNEQFFGPGTRLTVL.

This clone was picked up many times. The chain couples TRBV19 to TRBJ2-7; 8 nucleotides line up with TRBD1. Losses at the gene ends were 6 bases for V and 4 bases for J; bases not matched to a gene: 11. The germline V gene encodes CDR1 LNHDA and CDR2 SQIVND (reference sequence). This CDR3 spans 15 amino acids. CDR3 residues: CASRTDGQGGYEQYF. The CDR3 DNA reads TGTGCCAGTAGAACAGACGGACAGGGCGGGTACGAGCAGTACTTC.